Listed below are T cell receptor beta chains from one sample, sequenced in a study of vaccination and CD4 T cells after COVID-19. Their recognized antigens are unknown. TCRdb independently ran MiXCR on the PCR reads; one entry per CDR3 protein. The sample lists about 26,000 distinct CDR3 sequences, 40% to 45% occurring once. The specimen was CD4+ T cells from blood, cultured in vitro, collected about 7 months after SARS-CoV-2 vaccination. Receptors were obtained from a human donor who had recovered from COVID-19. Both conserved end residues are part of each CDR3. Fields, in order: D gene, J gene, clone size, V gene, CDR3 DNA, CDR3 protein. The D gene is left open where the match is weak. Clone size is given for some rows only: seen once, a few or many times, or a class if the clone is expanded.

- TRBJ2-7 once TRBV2 TGTGCCAGCAGTCTTCTCTCCTACGAGCAGTACTTC CASSLLSYEQYF
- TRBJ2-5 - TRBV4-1 TGCGCCAGCAGCCAAGCCCAGGCGGGATTGGTAGAGACCCAGTACTTC CASSQAQAGLVETQYF
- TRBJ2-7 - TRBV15 TGTGCCACCAGCAGAGGGGGGACGGGCCACGGGCAGTACTTC CATSRGGTGHGQYF
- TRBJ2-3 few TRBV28 TGTGCCAGCAGTTTAGGCAGGGATGCAGATACGCAGTATTTT CASSLGRDADTQYF
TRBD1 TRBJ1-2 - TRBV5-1 TGCGCCAGCAGCTTGGACAGGGGAGGGGACTATGGCTACACCTTC CASSLDRGGDYGYTF
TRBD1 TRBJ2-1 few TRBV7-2 TGTGCCAGCAGCTTAGCAGGGACAGGGTTTGGGTATGAGCAGTTCTTC CASSLAGTGFGYEQFF
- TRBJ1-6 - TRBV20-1 TGCAGTGCTAGAGAGCGCCGGGACAAGTTTAATTCACCCCTCCACTTT CSARERRDKFNSPLHF
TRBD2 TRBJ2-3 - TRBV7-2 TGTGCCAGCAGCTTAGTGGCGGGAGTCGCAGATACGCAGTATTTT CASSLVAGVADTQYF
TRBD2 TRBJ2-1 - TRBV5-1 TGCGCCAGCAGCTCAAGGGCGGGAGCGGGCAATGAGCAGTTCTTC CASSSRAGAGNEQFF
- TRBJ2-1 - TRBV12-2 TGTGCAAGTCGCTTAAGAGAGCTGCTCTCCTACAATGAGCAGTTCTTC CASRLRELLSYNEQFF
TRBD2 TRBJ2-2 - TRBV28 TGTGCCACCCCGACTAGCGGGAGTTTTACCACCGGGGAGCTGTTTTTT CATPTSGSFTTGELFF
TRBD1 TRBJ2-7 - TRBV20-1 TGCAGTGCTAGAGATATGGGACAGGGGGTTGACGAGCAGTACTTC CSARDMGQGVDEQYF
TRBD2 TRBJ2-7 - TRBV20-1 TGCAGTGCTAGAGATCTAGCGGGAGTTCACTCCTACGAGCAGTACTTC CSARDLAGVHSYEQYF
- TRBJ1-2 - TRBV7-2 TGTGCCAGCAGCGGACTCGCGGGGGGGTATGGCTACACCTTC CASSGLAGGYGYTF
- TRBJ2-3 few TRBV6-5 TGTGCCAGCAGTTTCCAGCTATCTAGCACAGATACGCAGTATTTT CASSFQLSSTDTQYF
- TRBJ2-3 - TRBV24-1 TGTGCCACCAGTGATTTGCGGGTTAGCACAGATACGCAGTATTTT CATSDLRVSTDTQYF
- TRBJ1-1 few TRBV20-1 TGCAGTGCTAGAGATCCGACACGGGGACCCATGAACACTGAAGCTTTCTTT CSARDPTRGPMNTEAFF
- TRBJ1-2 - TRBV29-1 TGCAGCGTTGAAGTTAGGGCCGGACTCTATGGCTACACCTTC CSVEVRAGLYGYTF
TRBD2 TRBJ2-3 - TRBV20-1 TGCAGTGCTACTAAAATACTAGCGGATACGCAGTATTTT CSATKILADTQYF
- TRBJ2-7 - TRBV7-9 TGTGCCAGCAGCCGACAGCCCTACGAGCAGTACTTC CASSRQPYEQYF
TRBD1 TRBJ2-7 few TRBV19 TGTGCCAGTAGTACAAGACAGGGTGACGTCTACGAGCAGTACTTC CASSTRQGDVYEQYF
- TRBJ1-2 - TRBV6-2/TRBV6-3 TGTGCCAGCACCCCTAATAGAGGCTATGGCTACACCTTC CASTPNRGYGYTF
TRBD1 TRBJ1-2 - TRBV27 TGTGCCAGCAGTTTGAGGACAGGAGCTTTCTATGGCTACACCTTC CASSLRTGAFYGYTF
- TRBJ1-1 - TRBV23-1 TGCGCCAGCAGTCAACCTGAAGCTTTCTTT CASSQPEAFF
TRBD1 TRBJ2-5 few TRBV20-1 TGCAGTGGGAGGGGCCAGGACAGGGAAGGGGAGACCCAGTACTTC CSGRGQDREGETQYF
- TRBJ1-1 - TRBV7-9 TGTGCCAGCACCCCAGGTTCTACGGGAGAAGCTTTCTTT CASTPGSTGEAFF
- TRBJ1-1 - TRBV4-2 TGTGCCAGCAGCCAAGAAAGGGTGGGGGCCCGGGGGGTTAACACTGAAGCTTTCTTT CASSQERVGARGVNTEAFF
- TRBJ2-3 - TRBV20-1 TGCAGCGTCCAGGTATCAGGCACAGATACGCAGTATTTT CSVQVSGTDTQYF
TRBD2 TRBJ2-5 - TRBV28 TGTGCCAGCAAAGCGGGGCTAGAGACCCAGTACTTC CASKAGLETQYF
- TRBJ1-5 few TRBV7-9 TGTGCCAGCAGCTTTGGGGACTCTCAGCCCCAGCATTTT CASSFGDSQPQHF
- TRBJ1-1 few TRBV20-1 TGCAGTGCCGATCGTCGTGGGGGCACTGAAGCTTTCTTT CSADRRGGTEAFF
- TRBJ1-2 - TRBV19 TGTGCCAGTGGACCCCTTGAACGGGGCTACACCTTC CASGPLERGYTF
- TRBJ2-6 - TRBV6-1 TGTGCCAGCACTTTAATGGCAGGGGCGGGGGCCAACGTCCTGACTTTC CASTLMAGAGANVLTF
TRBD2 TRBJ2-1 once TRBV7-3 TGTGCCAGCAGCTGGCGACTAGCGGGAGTAGGTGAGCAGTTCTTC CASSWRLAGVGEQFF
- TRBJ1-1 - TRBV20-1 TGCAGTGCTAGAGACCCACAGCAGAACACTGAAGCTTTCTTT CSARDPQQNTEAFF
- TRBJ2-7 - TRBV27 TGTGCCAGCAGTTTATCGAGGCGCGGGTCCGAGCAGTACTTC CASSLSRRGSEQYF
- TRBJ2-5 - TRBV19 TGTGCCAGTAGTAAAGGATCATCGGGGGAGACCCAGTACTTC CASSKGSSGETQYF
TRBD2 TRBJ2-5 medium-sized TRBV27 TGTGCCAGCAGTACCAGGACTAGCGGGACCCAGTACTTC CASSTRTSGTQYF
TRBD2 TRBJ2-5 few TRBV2 TGTGCCAGCAGTGAACTAGCGGGAGGGCCGGGGACCCAGTACTTC CASSELAGGPGTQYF
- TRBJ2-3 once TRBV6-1 TGTGCCAGCAGTGAAGCGGGGCAGACGGTGGATACGCAGTATTTT CASSEAGQTVDTQYF
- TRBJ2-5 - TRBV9 TGTGCCAGCAGCGTAGGGACTGTCGAAGAGACCCAGTACTTC CASSVGTVEETQYF